The 26 T cell receptor beta chains presented below share a single source sample, sequenced in a study of radiotherapy plus CTLA-4 blockade in lung cancer. Only in-frame clones appear in the TCRdb table, and some are missing; sequencing was by immunoSEQ multiplex PCR. This table holds tens of thousands of clones, over 65% found once. Sample: peripheral blood, taken from a patient treated with radiotherapy plus ipilimumab. These receptors all come from a human donor with non-small cell lung cancer who had a complete response to radiotherapy plus ipilimumab.

The chain uses TRBV10-1 and TRBJ1-3; D unresolved. The V gene lost 0 bases and the J gene lost 1 base, with 7 bases spanning the gap. CDR1 and CDR2 (germline): WNHNN, SYGVQD (reference sequence). The CDR3 has 15 amino acids. The CDR3 DNA reads as TGCGCCAGCAGTGAGTCTGCGGTATCTGGAAACACCATATATTTT. This translates into CASSESAVSGNTIYF.

The chain links TRBV18 to TRBJ2-7; TRBD2 might be the D (5 bases). The CDR3 covers 13 residues. From germline, CDR1 is KGHSH and CDR2 LQKENI. V gave up 5 bases and J gave up 6 bases, with 14 bases separating them. Here the CDR3 reads CASSGRGIGEQYV. The DNA for the CDR3 is TGTGCCAGCTCAGGACGAGGGATCGGCGAGCAGTACGTC.

In its sample, this clone was seen a few times. The chain links TRBV6-5 to TRBJ2-3; the D is unclear. Germline CDR1 reads MNHEY; CDR2 reads SVGAGI. The CDR3 is 15 residues long. The V end was cut by 0 bases, the J end by 4 bases, with 11 bases between. The chain's CDR3 is CASSYSNLGPDTQYF. The CDR3 coding sequence is TGTGCCAGCAGTTACTCGAATCTGGGCCCAGATACGCAGTATTTT.

The chain carries TRBV27 and TRBJ2-1, with D maybe TRBD1 (5 bases). The CDR3 length is 15 residues. The V gene's germline CDR1 is MNHEY and CDR2 SMNVEV (reference sequence). Trimming took off 7 bases at V and 0 bases at J, with 13 bases between the two ends. The DNA for the CDR3 is TGTGCCAGCAAACTTACAGGTAGCTCCTACAATGAGCAGTTCTTC. Protein product: CASKLTGSSYNEQFF.

V usage is TRBV10-1 and J usage is TRBJ2-1; 7 bases agree with TRBD1. With 6 bases clipped from V and 0 bases from J, the junction kept 5 bases outside the gene matches. The CDR3 runs to 15 residues. CDR1 and CDR2 (germline): WNHNN, SYGVQD (reference sequence). The CDR3 sequence: CASSPTGRSYNEQFF. CDR3 bases: TGCGCCAGCAGCCCGACAGGGCGCTCCTACAATGAGCAGTTCTTC.

The rearrangement uses TRBV19 and TRBJ2-1; 9 bases map to TRBD1. Germline assignment: CDR1 LNHDA and CDR2 SQIVND (reference sequence). This CDR3 is built from 15 residues. V lost 6 bases to trimming and J lost 7 bases; unmatched junction nucleotides: 10. CDR3 bases: TGTGCCAGTAGCAACAGGGGGCCCTCGATGAATGAGCAGTTCTTC. This encodes CASSNRGPSMNEQFF. The variable domain in full, with the rest retrieved from reference TRBV19 and TRBJ2-1, is DGGITQSPKYLFRKEGQNVTLSCEQNLNHDAMYWYRQDPGQGLRLIYYSQIVNDFQKGDIAEGYSVSREKKESFPLTVTSAQKNPTAFYLCASSNRGPSMNEQFFGPGTRLTVL.

The chain has TRBV25-1 and TRBJ1-1; unclear D gene. CDR1 MGHDK and CDR2 SYGVNS come from the germline V gene. V shed 7 bases and J shed 0 bases, with 12 bases lying between them. This CDR3 has 14 amino acids. This CDR3 reads CASTPTLMNTEAFF. CDR3 DNA: TGTGCCAGCACACCGACACTCATGAACACTGAAGCTTTCTTT.

This clone was counted a single time. CDR3 sequence reads: CAWRFVESGELFF. The DNA for the CDR3 is TGTGCCTGGAGATTTGTGGAGTCCGGGGAGCTGTTTTTT. V and J are TRBV30 and TRBJ2-2; D not resolved. From germline, CDR1 is GTSNPN and CDR2 SVGIG (reference sequence). Trimming removed 3 bases at V and 6 bases at J, with 11 bases between. The CDR3 sequence is 13 residues long.

The chain recombines TRBV6-5 with TRBJ2-1, with 12 nucleotides matching TRBD2. CDR1 MNHEY and CDR2 SVGAGI come from the germline V gene. The CDR3 totals 16 residues. V trimming: 1 base; J trimming: 5 bases; junction bases outside the gene matches: 3. The CDR3 loop is CASSYLTSGRDNEQFF. The CDR3 coding sequence is TGTGCCAGCAGTTACTTGACTAGCGGGAGAGACAATGAGCAGTTCTTC.

The CDR3 DNA is TGTGCCAGTAATCGAGACGCTAGCAATCAGCCCCAGCATTTT. Its protein is CASNRDASNQPQHF. V is TRBV19 and J is TRBJ1-5; no definite D call. V lost 7 bases and J 0 bases, leaving 10 bases between the germline ends. The CDR3 is made up of 14 amino acids. Germline CDR1 LNHDA, CDR2 SQIVND (reference sequence).

This chain uses TRBV5-4 with TRBJ1-1, with 7 bases identical to TRBD1. CDR3 length: 15 amino acids. Germline V gene data show CDR1 as SGHNT and CDR2 as YYREEE (reference sequence). V was pared by 4 bases and J by 0 bases, with 6 bases of the junction left unmatched. The CDR3 protein is CASSLGQIMNTEAFF. CDR3 coding DNA: TGTGCCAGCAGCCTGGGACAGATCATGAACACTGAAGCTTTCTTT.

This rearrangement joins TRBV7-2 to TRBJ2-3; no clear D gene. V lost 5 bases and J 2 bases, leaving 11 bases between the germline ends. Germline-derived CDR1 and CDR2 are SGHTA and FQGNSA. The CDR3 has 14 residues. The CDR3 DNA reads TGTGCCAGCAGCCCAGCACCCTACACAGATACGCAGTATTTT. Translated: CASSPAPYTDTQYF.

The J gene is TRBJ1-6, the V gene TRBV11-3, with D unclear. Trimming took off 2 bases at V and 7 bases at J, with 3 bases between the two ends. The germline V gene has CDR1 SGHNT and CDR2 YENEEA. This CDR3 is 12 amino acids long. DNA for the CDR3: TGTGCCAGCAGCTTACCAAATTCACCCCTCCACTTT. Its protein is CASSLPNSPLHF.

The rearrangement links TRBV5-6 to TRBJ2-7; no reliable D call. The ends were cut back, 0 bases at V and 1 base at J, with 11 bases in the middle. CDR1 and CDR2 from the germline V gene are SGHDT and YYEEEE. CDR3 length: 15 residues. In DNA form, the CDR3 reads TGTGCCAGCAGCTTGGTTGACCGAGTATCCTACGAGCAGTACTTC. This sequence encodes CASSLVDRVSYEQYF.

CDR3 protein: CASTPGQGGEKLFF. In DNA form, the CDR3 reads TGTGCCAGCACGCCGGGACAGGGAGGTGAAAAACTGTTTTTT. The chain employs TRBV28 and TRBJ1-4; TRBD1 aligns across 9 bases. Germline CDR1 MDHEN, CDR2 SYDVKM. Germline trimming cut 7 bases from V and 7 bases from J; bases unmatched to any gene: 7. CDR3 length: 14 residues.

The DNA for the CDR3 is TGTGCCAGCAGAGCGCGGGGGACCTACAATGAGCAGTTCTTC. It translates to CASRARGTYNEQFF. The V gene is TRBV6-5, the J gene TRBJ2-1; 7 bases are shared with TRBD2. CDR3 size: 14 residues. J was trimmed by 2 bases and V by 6 bases; bases with no gene match: 4. Germline V gene sequence: CDR1 MNHEY, CDR2 SVGAGI.

The chain combines TRBV6-5 with TRBJ2-5; no clear D gene. The end of the DNA fits TRBJ2-7 better, so the J call may be wrong. Germline CDR1 is MNHEY and CDR2 is SVGAGI. This CDR3 has 12 residues. The CDR3 is CASSKSSYEQYF. In nucleotides, the CDR3 is TGTGCCAGCAGCAAAAGCTCCTACGAGCAGTACTTC.

The V gene is TRBV29-1, the J gene TRBJ1-2, with D possibly matching TRBD1 (6 bases). The CDR3 runs 14 residues. V dropped 4 bases and J dropped 4 bases, with 16 bases sitting between them. Germline V gene data show CDR1 as SQVTM and CDR2 as ANQGSEA. The CDR3 here is CSVGMLDRLYGYTF. CDR3 DNA: TGCAGCGTTGGGATGCTGGACAGACTCTATGGCTACACCTTC.

In its sample, this clone was seen a few times. V is TRBV7-9 and J is TRBJ1-3; D is unclear. The CDR3 consists of 14 residues. CDR1 and CDR2 (germline): SEHNR, FQNEAQ (reference sequence). The germline V and J ends were trimmed by 5 bases and 4 bases, with 12 bases remaining between them. The CDR3 sequence: CASSLGVSGNTIYF. The CDR3 coding sequence is TGTGCCAGCAGCCTAGGAGTCTCCGGAAACACCATATATTTT.

This chain links TRBV30 with TRBJ1-3; D remains ambiguous. In germline, CDR1 is GTSNPN, CDR2 SVGIG (reference sequence). The CDR3 is 14 residues long. V lost 3 bases to trimming and J lost 0 bases, with 9 bases between them. The CDR3 DNA reads TGTGCCTGGAGAGGAGGATTCTCTGGAAACACCATATATTTT. It translates to CAWRGGFSGNTIYF.

The chain is built from TRBV11-3 and TRBJ2-1; D is possibly TRBD1 (5 bases). The germline V gene has CDR1 SGHNT and CDR2 YENEEA. V gave up 0 bases and J gave up 3 bases, with 12 bases separating them. The CDR3 contains 16 residues. The CDR3 protein is CASSLDQGLGYNEQFF. As DNA, the CDR3 is TGTGCCAGCAGCTTAGACCAGGGTTTGGGCTACAATGAGCAGTTCTTC.

The J gene is TRBJ1-3, the V gene TRBV5-1, with 7 nucleotides matching TRBD1. The J segment lost 0 bases and the V segment lost 0 bases, leaving 15 bases of the junction unmatched. The CDR3 runs to 20 residues. Germline loops: CDR1 SGHRS, CDR2 YFSETQ. CDR3 sequence reads: CASSLEGWGTAEPSGNTIYF. CDR3 DNA sequence: TGCGCCAGCAGCTTGGAGGGTTGGGGGACAGCCGAACCCTCTGGAAACACCATATATTTT.

This chain joins TRBV30 and TRBJ2-7, with D perhaps matching TRBD1 (5 bases). Trimming took 0 bases from V and 5 from J, leaving 11 bases between them. The CDR3 spans 13 residues. Germline V gene data show CDR1 as GTSNPN and CDR2 as SVGIG (reference sequence). CDR3 protein: CAWSVVTVHEQYF. The CDR3 nucleotides read TGTGCCTGGAGTGTGGTGACAGTTCACGAGCAGTACTTC.

V is TRBV30 and J is TRBJ2-6, with a tentative D call TRBD2 (5 bases). This CDR3 is 15 amino acids long. Germline V gives CDR1 GTSNPN, CDR2 SVGIG (reference sequence). V lost 3 bases to trimming and J lost 5 bases, with 14 bases between them. The CDR3 DNA is TGTGCCTGGAGGACTACCCGAGGATGGGCCAACGTCCTGACTTTC. Protein sequence: CAWRTTRGWANVLTF.

J is TRBJ1-1 and V is TRBV5-1, with D maybe TRBD1 (5 bases). The CDR3 sequence is 16 residues long. The V gene's germline CDR1 is SGHRS and CDR2 YFSETQ. V lost 0 bases and J lost 1, with 13 bases in between. CDR3 sequence (DNA): TGCGCCAGCAGCTTGGGAGTGACGAGGGGGAACACTGAAGCTTTCTTT. Its translation is CASSLGVTRGNTEAFF.

This clone was picked up one time. The chain carries TRBV11-2 and TRBJ1-4; tentatively, D is TRBD1 (5 bases). Looked up from germline, CDR1 is SGHAT and CDR2 is FQNNGV. This CDR3 contains 13 residues. Deletions cut 4 bases from V and 10 bases from J, with 13 bases between. CDR3 coding DNA: TGTGCCAGCAGCTACCAGGGTTCTCCAAAACTGTTTTTT. It yields the protein CASSYQGSPKLFF.